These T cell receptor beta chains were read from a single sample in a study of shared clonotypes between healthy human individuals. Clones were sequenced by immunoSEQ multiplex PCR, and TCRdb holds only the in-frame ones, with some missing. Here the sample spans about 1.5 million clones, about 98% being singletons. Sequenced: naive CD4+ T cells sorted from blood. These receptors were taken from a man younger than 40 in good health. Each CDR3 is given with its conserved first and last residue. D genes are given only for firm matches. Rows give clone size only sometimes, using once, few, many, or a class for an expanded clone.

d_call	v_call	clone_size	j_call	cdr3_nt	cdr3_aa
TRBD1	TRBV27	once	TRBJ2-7	TGTGCCAGCAGTTATCGTCGGACAGGGACAATCTCCTACGAGCAGTACTTC	CASSYRRTGTISYEQYF
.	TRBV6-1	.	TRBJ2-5	TGTGCCAGCGAGACACGATACCAGCAAGAGACCCAGTACTTC	CASETRYQQETQYF
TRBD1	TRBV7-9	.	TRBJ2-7	TGTGCCAGCAGCCAAGGACAGGGGGTCGACGAGCAGTACTTC	CASSQGQGVDEQYF
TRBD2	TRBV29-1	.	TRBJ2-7	TGCAGCGTTCTGGGACTAGCGGGAGGGTACGAGCAGTACTTC	CSVLGLAGGYEQYF
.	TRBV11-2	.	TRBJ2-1	TGTGCCAGCAGCTTGGCGCCCTCGGGTGAGCAGTTCTTC	CASSLAPSGEQFF
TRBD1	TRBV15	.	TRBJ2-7	TGTGCCACCAGCAGAGGGAGCGGACAGGGGACTTCCTACGAGCAGTACTTC	CATSRGSGQGTSYEQYF
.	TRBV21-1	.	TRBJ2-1	TGTGCCAGGAGGGCTTCAGAAAGGAATGAGCAGTTCTTC	CARRASERNEQFF
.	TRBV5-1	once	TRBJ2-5	TGCGCCAGCAGCAACCGACCCCTGGGGGAAGGGGTTGGGGAGACCCAGTACTTC	CASSNRPLGEGVGETQYF
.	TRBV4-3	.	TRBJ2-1	TGCGCCAGCAGCCAAGAATCGGGACCGACCTATGAGCAGTTCTTC	CASSQESGPTYEQFF
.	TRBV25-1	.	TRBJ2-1	TGTGCCAGCATATTCTACAATGAGCAGTTCTTC	CASIFYNEQFF
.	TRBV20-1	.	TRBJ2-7	TGCAGTGCCTCCAACTCCTACGAGCAGTACTTC	CSASNSYEQYF
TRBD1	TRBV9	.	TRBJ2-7	TGTGCCAGCAGCGGCAACCCGACAGGGGCTTACTACGAGCAGTACTTC	CASSGNPTGAYYEQYF
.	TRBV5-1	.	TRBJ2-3	TGCGCCAGCAGCAGAGGTGGGAGTAGCACAGATACGCAGTATTTT	CASSRGGSSTDTQYF
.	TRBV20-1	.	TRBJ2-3	TGCAGTGCTCAGAGCACAGATACGCAGTATTTT	CSAQSTDTQYF